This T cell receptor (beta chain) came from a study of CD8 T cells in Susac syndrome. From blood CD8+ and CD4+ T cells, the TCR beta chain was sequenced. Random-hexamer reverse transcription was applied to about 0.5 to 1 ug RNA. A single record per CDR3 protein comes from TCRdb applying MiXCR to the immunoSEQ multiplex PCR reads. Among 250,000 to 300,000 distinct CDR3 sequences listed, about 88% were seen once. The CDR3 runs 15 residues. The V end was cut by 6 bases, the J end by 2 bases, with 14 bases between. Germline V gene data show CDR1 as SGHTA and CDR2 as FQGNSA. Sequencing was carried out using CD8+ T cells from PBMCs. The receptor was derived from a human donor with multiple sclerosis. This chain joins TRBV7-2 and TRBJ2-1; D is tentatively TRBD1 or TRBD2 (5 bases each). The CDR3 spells CASSSWDDPYNEQFF. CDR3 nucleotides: TGTGCCAGCAGTTCCTGGGACGACCCCTACAATGAGCAGTTCTTC. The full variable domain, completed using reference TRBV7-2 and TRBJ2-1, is GAGVSQSPSNKVTEKGKDVELRCDPISGHTALYWYRQSLGQGLEFLIYFQGNSAPDKSGLPSDRFSAERTGGSVSTLTIQRTQQEDSAVYLCASSSWDDPYNEQFFGPGTRLTVL.